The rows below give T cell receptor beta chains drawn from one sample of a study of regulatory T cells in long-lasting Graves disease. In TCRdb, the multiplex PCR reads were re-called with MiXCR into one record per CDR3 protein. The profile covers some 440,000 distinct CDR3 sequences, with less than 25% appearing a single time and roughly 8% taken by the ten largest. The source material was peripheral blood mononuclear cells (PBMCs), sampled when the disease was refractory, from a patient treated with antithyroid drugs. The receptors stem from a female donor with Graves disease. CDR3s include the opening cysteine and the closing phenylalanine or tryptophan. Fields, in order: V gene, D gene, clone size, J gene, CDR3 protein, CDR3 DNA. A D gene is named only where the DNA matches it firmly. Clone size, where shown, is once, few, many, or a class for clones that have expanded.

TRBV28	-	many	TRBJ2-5	CASRNNFAQYF	TGTGCCAGCAGAAATAACTTTGCCCAGTACTTC
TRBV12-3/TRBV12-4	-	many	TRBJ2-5	CASSLGLEGETQYF	TGTGCCAGCAGTTTAGGGTTGGAGGGGGAGACCCAGTACTTC
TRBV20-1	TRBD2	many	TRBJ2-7	CSARPTSAAEQYF	TGCAGTGCTAGACCTACTAGCGCCGCTGAGCAGTACTTC
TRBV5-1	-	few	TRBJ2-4	CASSVTFPGAKNIQYF	TGCGCCAGCAGCGTTACGTTTCCAGGAGCCAAAAACATTCAGTACTTC
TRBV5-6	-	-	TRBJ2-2	CASGGGPSNTGELFF	TGTGCCAGCGGTGGAGGGCCCTCGAACACCGGGGAGCTGTTTTTT
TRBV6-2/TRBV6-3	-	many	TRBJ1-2	CASSPRGANYGYTF	TGTGCCAGCAGTCCTCGGGGAGCTAACTATGGCTACACCTTC
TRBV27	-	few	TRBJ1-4	CASRIGGNEKLFF	TGTGCCAGCAGAATAGGAGGGAATGAAAAACTGTTTTTT
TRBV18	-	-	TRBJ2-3	CASSPRQILSTDTQYF	TGTGCCAGCTCACCTCGACAGATTCTTAGCACAGATACGCAGTATTTT
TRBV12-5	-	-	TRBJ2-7	CATQDPGNEQYF	TGTGCTACCCAGGACCCGGGGAACGAGCAGTACTTC
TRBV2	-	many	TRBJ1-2	CASNLPTGGYTF	TGTGCCAGCAATCTCCCTACAGGGGGCTACACCTTC
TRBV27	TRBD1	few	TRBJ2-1	CASISQGWGSYNEQFF	TGTGCCAGCATCTCACAGGGGTGGGGTTCCTACAATGAGCAGTTCTTC
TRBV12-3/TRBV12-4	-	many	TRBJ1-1	CASSQSRWGLDTEAFF	TGTGCCAGCAGTCAAAGTCGATGGGGGTTGGACACTGAAGCTTTCTTT
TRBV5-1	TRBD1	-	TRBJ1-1	CASKPDRGLLNTEAFF	TGCGCCAGCAAGCCGGACAGGGGGTTGTTGAACACTGAAGCTTTCTTT
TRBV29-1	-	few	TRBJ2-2	CSAVGGAGELFF	TGCAGCGCCGTGGGTGGAGCCGGGGAGCTGTTTTTT
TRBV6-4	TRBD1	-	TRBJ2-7	CASTNRRDRVPYEQYF	TGTGCCAGCACAAACCGCCGGGACAGGGTCCCTTACGAGCAGTACTTC
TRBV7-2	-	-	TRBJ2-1	CASSYGAAGEQFF	TGTGCCAGCAGCTACGGGGCCGCCGGGGAGCAGTTCTTC
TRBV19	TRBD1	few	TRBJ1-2	CASSIPDRGYGYTF	TGTGCCAGTAGTATTCCCGACAGGGGCTATGGCTACACCTTC
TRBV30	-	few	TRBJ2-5	CAWSVIRETQYF	TGTGCCTGGAGTGTGATCCGAGAGACCCAGTACTTC
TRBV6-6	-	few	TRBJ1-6	CASMLLGGSYNSPLHF	TGTGCCAGCATGTTACTCGGGGGCTCCTATAATTCACCCCTCCACTTT
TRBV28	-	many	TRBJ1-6	CASSRTLWSPLHF	TGTGCCAGCAGTCGGACATTATGGTCACCCCTCCACTTT
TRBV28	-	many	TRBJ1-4	CASSPNPHRESTNEKLFF	TGTGCCAGCAGCCCAAACCCCCACAGAGAATCAACTAATGAAAAACTGTTTTTT
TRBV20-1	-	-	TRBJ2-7	CSAGSAYEQYF	TGCAGTGCCGGCTCCGCCTACGAGCAGTACTTC
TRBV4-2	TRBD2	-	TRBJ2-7	CASSLIWTSDEQYF	TGTGCCAGCAGCCTAATCTGGACTAGCGATGAGCAGTACTTC
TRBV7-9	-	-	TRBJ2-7	CASSLAELSHEQYF	TGTGCCAGCAGCTTAGCGGAACTCTCACACGAGCAGTACTTC
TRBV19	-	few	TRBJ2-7	CASSHLGTTYEQYF	TGTGCCAGTAGTCACCTTGGGACCACCTACGAGCAGTACTTC
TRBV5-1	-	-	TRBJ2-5	CASNRGFGETQYF	TGCGCCAGCAATAGAGGGTTCGGGGAGACCCAGTACTTC
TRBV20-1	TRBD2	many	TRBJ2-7	CSARDWLAGDEQYF	TGCAGTGCTAGAGACTGGCTAGCGGGAGACGAGCAGTACTTC
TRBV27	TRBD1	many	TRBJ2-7	CASSLLDRGAYEQYF	TGTGCCAGCAGTTTGCTGGACAGGGGGGCCTACGAGCAGTACTTC
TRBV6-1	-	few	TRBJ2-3	CASSADEGTTDTQYF	TGTGCCAGCAGCGCCGATGAGGGCACCACAGATACGCAGTATTTT
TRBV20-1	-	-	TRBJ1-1	CSSGGTEAFF	TGCAGTTCGGGGGGGACTGAAGCTTTCTTT
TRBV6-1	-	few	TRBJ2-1	CASSEALQREAQFF	TGTGCCAGCAGTGAAGCGCTTCAGAGGGAGGCACAGTTCTTC
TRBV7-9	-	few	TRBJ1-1	CASSPIGGATEAFF	TGTGCCAGCAGCCCCATCGGGGGGGCCACTGAAGCTTTCTTT
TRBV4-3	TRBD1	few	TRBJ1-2	CASSQDVTGGPLYGYTF	TGCGCCAGCAGCCAAGATGTGACAGGGGGCCCACTCTATGGCTACACCTTC
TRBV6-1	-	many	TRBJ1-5	CASSEVGQPFSRQPQHF	TGTGCCAGCAGTGAGGTGGGCCAACCGTTCTCCCGTCAGCCCCAGCATTTT